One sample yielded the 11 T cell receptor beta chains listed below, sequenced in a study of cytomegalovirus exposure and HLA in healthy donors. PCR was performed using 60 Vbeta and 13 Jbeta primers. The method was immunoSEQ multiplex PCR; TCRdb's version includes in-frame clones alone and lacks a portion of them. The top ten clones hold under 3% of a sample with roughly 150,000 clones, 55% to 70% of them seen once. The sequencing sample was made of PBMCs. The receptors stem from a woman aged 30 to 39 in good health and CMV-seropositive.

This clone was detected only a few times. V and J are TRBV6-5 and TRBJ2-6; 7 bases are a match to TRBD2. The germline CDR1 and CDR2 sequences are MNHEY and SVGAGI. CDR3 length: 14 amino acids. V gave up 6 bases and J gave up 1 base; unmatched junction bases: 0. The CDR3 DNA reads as TGTGCCAGCAGCGGGAGGTCTGGGGCCAACGTCCTGACTTTC. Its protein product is CASSGRSGANVLTF.

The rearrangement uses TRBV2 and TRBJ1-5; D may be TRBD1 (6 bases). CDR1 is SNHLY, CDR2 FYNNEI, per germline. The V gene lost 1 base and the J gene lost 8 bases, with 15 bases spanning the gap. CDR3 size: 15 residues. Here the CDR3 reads CASSEGVGPGEPQHF. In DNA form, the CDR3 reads TGTGCCAGCAGTGAAGGAGTCGGCCCAGGGGAGCCCCAGCATTTT.

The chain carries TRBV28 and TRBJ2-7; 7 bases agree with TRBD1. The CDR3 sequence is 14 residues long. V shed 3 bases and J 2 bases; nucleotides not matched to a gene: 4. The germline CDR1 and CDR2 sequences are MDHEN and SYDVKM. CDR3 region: CASSFQGQPYEQYF. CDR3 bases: TGTGCCAGCAGTTTTCAGGGACAGCCCTACGAGCAGTACTTC.

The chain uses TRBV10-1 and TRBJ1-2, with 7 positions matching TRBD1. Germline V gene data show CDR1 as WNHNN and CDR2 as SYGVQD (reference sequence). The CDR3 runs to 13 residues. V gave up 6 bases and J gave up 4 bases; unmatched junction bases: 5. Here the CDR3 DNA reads TGCGCCAGCAGCCCGGGACAGTCCTATGGCTACACCTTC. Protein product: CASSPGQSYGYTF.

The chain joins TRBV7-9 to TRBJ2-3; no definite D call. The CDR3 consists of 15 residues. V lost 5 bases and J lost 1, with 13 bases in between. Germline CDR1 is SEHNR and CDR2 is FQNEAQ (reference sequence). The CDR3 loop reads CASSAMWLGTDTQYF. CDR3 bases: TGTGCCAGCAGCGCCATGTGGCTCGGCACAGATACGCAGTATTTT.

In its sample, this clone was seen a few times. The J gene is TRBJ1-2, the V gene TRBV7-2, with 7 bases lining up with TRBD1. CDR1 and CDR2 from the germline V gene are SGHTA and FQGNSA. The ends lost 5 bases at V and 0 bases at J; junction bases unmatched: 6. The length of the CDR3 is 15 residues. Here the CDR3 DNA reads TGTGCCAGCAGCGGCCGACAGGGCCCTAACTATGGCTACACCTTC. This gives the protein CASSGRQGPNYGYTF.

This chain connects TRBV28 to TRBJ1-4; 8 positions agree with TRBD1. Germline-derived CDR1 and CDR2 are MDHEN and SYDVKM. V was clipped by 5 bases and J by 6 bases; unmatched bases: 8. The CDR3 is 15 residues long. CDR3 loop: CASSSTGTGDEKLFF. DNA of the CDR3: TGTGCCAGCAGTAGTACCGGGACAGGAGATGAAAAACTGTTTTTT.

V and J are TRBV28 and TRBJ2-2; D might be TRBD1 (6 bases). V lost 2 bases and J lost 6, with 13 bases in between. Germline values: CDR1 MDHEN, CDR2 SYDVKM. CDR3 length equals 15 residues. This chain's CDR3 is CASSLGGAGAGELFF. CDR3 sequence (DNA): TGTGCCAGCAGTTTAGGGGGCGCCGGTGCCGGGGAGCTGTTTTTT.

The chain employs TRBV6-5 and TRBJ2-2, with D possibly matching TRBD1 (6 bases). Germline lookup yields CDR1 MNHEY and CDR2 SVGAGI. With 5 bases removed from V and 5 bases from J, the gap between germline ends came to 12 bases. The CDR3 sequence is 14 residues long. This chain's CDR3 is CASSISQGTGELFF. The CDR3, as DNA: TGTGCCAGCAGTATATCACAGGGTACCGGGGAGCTGTTTTTT.

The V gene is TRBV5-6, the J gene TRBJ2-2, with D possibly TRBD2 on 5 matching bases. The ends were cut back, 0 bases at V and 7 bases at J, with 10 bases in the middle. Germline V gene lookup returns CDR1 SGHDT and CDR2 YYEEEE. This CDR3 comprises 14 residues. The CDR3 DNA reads TGTGCCAGCAGCTTGGTAGCGATGGGCGGGGAGCTGTTTTTT. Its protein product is CASSLVAMGGELFF. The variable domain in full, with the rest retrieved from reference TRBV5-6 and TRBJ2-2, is DAGVTQSPTHLIKTRGQQVTLRCSPKSGHDTVSWYQQALGQGPQFIFQYYEEEERQRGNFPDRFSGHQFPNYSSELNVNALLLGDSALYLCASSLVAMGGELFFGEGSRLTVL.

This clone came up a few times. In nucleotides, the CDR3 is TGCAGCGTTGAAGGAACAGGGACTAACTATGGCTACACCTTC. Translation gives CSVEGTGTNYGYTF. The chain uses TRBV29-1 and TRBJ1-2, with a tentative D call TRBD1 (6 bases). Germline CDR1 reads SQVTM; CDR2 reads ANQGSEA. The CDR3 runs to 14 residues. The V gene lost 1 base and the J gene lost 0 bases, with 9 bases spanning the gap.